This T cell receptor beta chain was recovered during a study of T-cell memory formation after mild COVID-19. The study's findings and limits: Day 15 to 85 contractors were CD4/CD8 balanced; later expanders leaned CD4+. Mainly in CM and EM were contracting CD4+ clones; CD8+ were in EMRA.

V was clipped by 5 bases and J by 2 bases, with 14 bases between them. The length of the CDR3 is 15 residues. Per germline, CDR1 SEHNR and CDR2 FQNEAQ (reference sequence). This clonotype has only a few counts. The antigen is unknown. Libraries for TCRalpha and TCRbeta carried sample barcodes and unique molecular identifiers via 5'RACE. TCRdb independently ran MiXCR on the 5' RACE reads; one entry per CDR3 protein. The data show hundreds of thousands of distinct CDR3 sequences, 15% seen once. Material for sequencing was PBMCs or a T cell subset sorted from them (not recorded which). This TCR was recovered from a man younger than 35 who had mild COVID-19 (a few samples of this study predate the infection). Cell type and time point are not known. The chain joins TRBV7-9 to TRBJ2-3, with D perhaps matching TRBD1 (7 bases). CDR3 sequence reads: CASSRTGGSTDTQYF. In DNA form, the CDR3 reads TGTGCCAGCAGCCGGACAGGAGGGTCCACAGATACGCAGTATTTT.